These 18 T cell receptor beta chains originate from one sample sequenced in a study of blood T cell repertoires in COVID-19. Only in-frame clones appear in the TCRdb table, and some are missing; sequencing was by immunoSEQ multiplex PCR. The sample has about 170,000 clones, approximately 87% seen once. The source material was peripheral blood. These receptors all come from a woman aged 60-75 years with COVID-19, enrolled during active disease.

This clone showed up just a few times. This sequence joins TRBV6-2 or TRBV6-3 and TRBJ1-1, with D perhaps TRBD1 (6 bases). The V and J ends lost 2 bases and 1 base respectively, with 11 bases between them. The CDR3 contains 15 residues. Germline lookup yields CDR1 MNHEY and CDR2 SVGEGT. CDR3 amino acids: CASSYLPTGNTEAFF. The CDR3 DNA sequence: TGTGCCAGCAGTTACCTCCCGACAGGGAACACTGAAGCTTTCTTT.

The chain couples TRBV19 to TRBJ1-1; D might be TRBD1 (5 bases). This CDR3 comprises 14 residues. Trimming pared 6 bases from V and 5 bases from J, leaving 16 bases between. CDR1 LNHDA and CDR2 SQIVND come from the germline V gene (reference sequence). CDR3 sequence reads: CASSSTGRATEAFF. The DNA for the CDR3 is TGTGCCAGTAGCTCAACAGGACGGGCGACTGAAGCTTTCTTT.

V and J are TRBV27 and TRBJ1-6; D remains unclear. In germline, CDR1 is MNHEY, CDR2 SMNVEV (reference sequence). V was shortened by 0 bases and J by 7 bases, with 10 bases between the two germline ends. The CDR3 consists of 15 residues. The CDR3 nucleotides are TGTGCCAGCAGTTTATCTCGGGGAAGGAATTCACCCCTCCACTTT. This sequence encodes CASSLSRGRNSPLHF.

The chain couples TRBV5-5 to TRBJ2-6; TRBD1 agrees at 8 bases. From germline, CDR1 is SGHKS and CDR2 YYEKEE (reference sequence). Trimming cost V 4 bases and J 0 bases; bases outside gene matches: 6. The CDR3 contains 17 residues. This chain's CDR3 is CASSPGTGYSGANVLTF. The CDR3 nucleotides are TGTGCCAGCAGCCCTGGGACAGGCTACTCTGGGGCCAACGTCCTGACTTTC.

CDR3 protein: CASSGSGNQPQHF. The CDR3 nucleotides read TGTGCCAGCAGCGGTAGTGGCAATCAGCCCCAGCATTTT. The chain carries TRBV9 and TRBJ1-5, with D unresolved. The CDR3 totals 13 residues. CDR1 SGDLS and CDR2 YYNGEE come from the germline V gene. Trimming pared 3 bases from V and 2 bases from J, leaving 6 bases between.

The gene calls are TRBV28 and TRBJ1-4; D is ambiguous. Germline V gene data show CDR1 as MDHEN and CDR2 as SYDVKM. This CDR3 has 14 residues. Trimming removed 1 base at V and 0 bases at J, with 3 bases between. In nucleotides, the CDR3 is TGTGCCAGCAGTTTATTAGCAACTAATGAAAAACTGTTTTTT. Its translation is CASSLLATNEKLFF.

The V call is TRBV7-8, the J call TRBJ2-7; TRBD1 agrees at 8 bases. Trimming removed 6 bases from V and 2 bases from J; junction bases left unmatched: 6. This CDR3 is 14 amino acids long. The germline gives CDR1 SGHVS, CDR2 FQNEAQ. In nucleotides, the CDR3 is TGTGCCAGCAGTTCAGCACAGGGGGCCTACGAGCAGTACTTC. This gives the protein CASSSAQGAYEQYF.

V and J are TRBV5-6 and TRBJ1-1; 7 bases are a match to TRBD1. CDR3 length: 16 residues. Looked up from germline, CDR1 is SGHDT and CDR2 is YYEEEE. The V and J ends lost 0 bases and 11 bases, in that order; junction bases with no gene match: 16. The CDR3 spells CASSLVSGGMKGTAFF. The CDR3 DNA sequence: TGTGCCAGCAGCTTGGTGTCAGGGGGGATGAAGGGTACGGCTTTCTTT. Together with reference TRBV5-6 and TRBJ1-1, the CDR3 gives the full variable domain: DAGVTQSPTHLIKTRGQQVTLRCSPKSGHDTVSWYQQALGQGPQFIFQYYEEEERQRGNFPDRFSGHQFPNYSSELNVNALLLGDSALYLCASSLVSGGMKGTAFFGQGTRLTVV.

The chain has TRBV10-3 and TRBJ1-1; D is unclear. Trimming left V 10 bases short and J 3 bases short, with 15 bases between. The CDR3 is made up of 13 amino acids. The germline CDR1 and CDR2 sequences are ENHRY and SYGVKD. CDR3 loop: CATLGGVDTEAFF. CDR3 bases: TGTGCCACACTCGGTGGAGTAGACACTGAAGCTTTCTTT.

CDR3 DNA: TGTGCCAGCAGCTTAGTTCCCCAGCGGGAATTGGGCAATGAGCAGTTCTTC. Its translation is CASSLVPQRELGNEQFF. This sequence joins TRBV7-6 and TRBJ2-1, with 7 bases fitting TRBD2. CDR1 and CDR2 (germline): SGHVS, FNYEAQ. This CDR3 contains 17 residues. V trimming: 1 base; J trimming: 6 bases; junction bases outside the gene matches: 12.

The chain employs TRBV4-3 and TRBJ2-5; 10 nucleotides agree with TRBD1. The germline gives CDR1 LGHNA, CDR2 YSLEER. The CDR3 has 15 residues. The V and J ends lost 1 base and 5 bases, in that order; junction bases with no gene match: 4. The CDR3 spells CASSQVGTGVETQYF. In nucleotides, the CDR3 is TGCGCCAGCAGCCAAGTGGGGACAGGGGTTGAGACCCAGTACTTC.

The V and J genes are TRBV7-2 and TRBJ1-6, with D maybe TRBD1 (6 bases). V was shortened by 4 bases and J by 0 bases, with 13 bases between the two germline ends. Germline CDR1 and CDR2: SGHTA and FQGNSA. This CDR3 comprises 17 residues. The CDR3: CASSSDRQSSYNSPLHF. The CDR3 DNA follows: TGTGCCAGCAGCTCGGACAGACAGAGCTCCTATAATTCACCCCTCCACTTT.

This clone has only one observation. The chain is built from TRBV5-1 and TRBJ2-2; TRBD1 matches 10 bases. Germline V CDR1 and CDR2: SGHRS, YFSETQ. The CDR3 is made up of 15 amino acids. V shed 6 bases and J 3 bases; nucleotides not matched to a gene: 5. CDR3 residues: CASNRDRGDTGELFF. In nucleotides, the CDR3 is TGCGCCAGCAATAGGGACAGGGGAGACACCGGGGAGCTGTTTTTT.

CDR3 region: CASSLGLYTEAFF. The CDR3 DNA reads as TGTGCCAGCAGTTTGGGGCTATACACTGAAGCTTTCTTT. The rearrangement joins TRBV2 to TRBJ1-1; possible D gene TRBD1, 5 bases. The CDR3 loop spans 13 amino acids. Germline CDR1 is SNHLY and CDR2 is FYNNEI. The V gene lost 5 bases and the J gene lost 3 bases, with 10 bases spanning the gap.

The V gene is TRBV28, the J gene TRBJ2-1, with D maybe TRBD2 (6 bases). The CDR3 is made up of 14 amino acids. V lost 4 bases and J lost 8, with 15 bases in between. Germline CDR1 reads MDHEN; CDR2 reads SYDVKM. The CDR3 spells CASSWGGDPHEQFF. The CDR3 DNA sequence: TGTGCCAGCAGTTGGGGCGGGGACCCCCATGAGCAGTTCTTC.

The V gene is TRBV7-8, the J gene TRBJ1-4; D possibly corresponds to TRBD1 (6 bases). CDR1 is SGHVS, CDR2 FQNEAQ, per germline. This CDR3 region has 17 residues. Trimming took off 2 bases at V and 0 bases at J, with 13 bases between the two ends. CDR3 protein: CASSLTGGGATNEKLFF. CDR3 nucleotide sequence: TGTGCCAGCAGCTTAACGGGAGGGGGAGCAACTAATGAAAAACTGTTTTTT.

Turning to this clone: Mismatch with germline at one junction end may stem from a read error. This sequence joins TRBV7-7 and TRBJ2-1; 9 positions agree with TRBD2. CDR1 SSHAT and CDR2 FNYEAQ come from the germline V gene (reference sequence). CDR3 length: 16 residues. The CDR3 DNA reads as TGTGCTAGCAGCGGGGGGATTGGAGGCAGCGTAAATGAGCAGTTCTTC. This codes for CASSGGIGGSVNEQFF.

V gene TRBV30 combines with J gene TRBJ1-1; no clear D gene. Trimming pared 2 bases from V and 0 bases from J, leaving 10 bases between. The CDR3 runs to 14 residues. The germline CDR1 and CDR2 sequences are GTSNPN and SVGIG (reference sequence). In DNA form, the CDR3 reads TGTGCCTGGAGTTTGGCGGGGTTGAACACTGAAGCTTTCTTT. It yields the protein CAWSLAGLNTEAFF.